The clone carrying this T cell receptor (beta chain) was counted a few times. The data originate from a study of blood T cell repertoires in COVID-19. CDR3 length: 14 residues. Germline CDR1 and CDR2: MDHEN and SYDVKM. V was cut by 5 bases and J by 0 bases, with 8 bases left in between. Using immunoSEQ multiplex PCR, the repertoire was profiled, and TCRdb retains in-frame clones only, with some absent. The table records a few hundred thousand clones, roughly 86% of them present only once. Sequencing used PBMCs or T cells enriched from blood (not recorded which). The chain combines TRBV28 with TRBJ1-5, with D tentatively TRBD1 (5 bases). The TCR sequence derives from a man aged 35-49 years in a cohort exposed to, infected with or recovered from COVID-19 (not recorded which). The CDR3 reads CASSQGVSNQPQHF. The CDR3 region has the DNA TGTGCCAGCAGTCAGGGTGTTAGCAATCAGCCCCAGCATTTT.